This T cell receptor beta chain stems from a study of technical replicates of blood from four donors. The repertoire was sequenced with immunoSEQ multiplex PCR; TCRdb's copy has only in-frame clones and lacks some. The sample includes 85,000 to 90,000 clones, approximately 90% of them seen just once. CDR1 is MGHRA, CDR2 YSYEKL, per germline. The CDR3 runs to 18 residues. V was clipped by 2 bases and J by 0 bases; unmatched bases: 7. This receptor was identified in a human donor in good health. This chain links TRBV4-1 with TRBJ2-2; 9 bases are a match to TRBD2. Input material: T cells isolated from PBMCs. DNA for the CDR3: TGCGCCAGCAGCCAATTTCCAAGCGGGAGGCCGAACACCGGGGAGCTGTTTTTT. Its translation is CASSQFPSGRPNTGELFF.